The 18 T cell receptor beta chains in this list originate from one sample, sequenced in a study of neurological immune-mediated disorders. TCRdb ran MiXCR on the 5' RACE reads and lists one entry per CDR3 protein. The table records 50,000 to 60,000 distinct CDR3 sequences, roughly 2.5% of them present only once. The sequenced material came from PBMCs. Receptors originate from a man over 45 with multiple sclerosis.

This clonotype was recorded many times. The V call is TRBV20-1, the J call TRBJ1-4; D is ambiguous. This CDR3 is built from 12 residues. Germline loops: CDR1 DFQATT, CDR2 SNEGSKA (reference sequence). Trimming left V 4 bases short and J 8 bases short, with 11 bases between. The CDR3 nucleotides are TGCAGTGCTAACCGGGGTGGCGAAAAACTGTTTTTT. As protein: CSANRGGEKLFF.

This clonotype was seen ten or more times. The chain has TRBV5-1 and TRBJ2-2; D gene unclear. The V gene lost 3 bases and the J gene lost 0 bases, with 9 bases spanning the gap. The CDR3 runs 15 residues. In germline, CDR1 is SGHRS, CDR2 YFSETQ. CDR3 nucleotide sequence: TGCGCCAGCAGCTCGGTCACTACGAACACCGGGGAGCTGTTTTTT. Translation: CASSSVTTNTGELFF.

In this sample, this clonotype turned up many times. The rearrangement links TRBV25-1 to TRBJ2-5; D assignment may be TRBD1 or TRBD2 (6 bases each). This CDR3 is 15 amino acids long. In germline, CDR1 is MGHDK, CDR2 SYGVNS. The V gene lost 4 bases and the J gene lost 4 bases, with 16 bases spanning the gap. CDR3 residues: CASSAVGGYPETQYF. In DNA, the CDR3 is TGTGCCAGCAGTGCCGTAGGGGGGTACCCAGAGACCCAGTACTTC.

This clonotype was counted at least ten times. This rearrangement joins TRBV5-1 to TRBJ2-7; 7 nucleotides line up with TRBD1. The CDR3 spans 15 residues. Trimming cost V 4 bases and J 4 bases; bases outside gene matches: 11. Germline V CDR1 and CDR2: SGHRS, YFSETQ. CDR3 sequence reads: CASSTSPGGEYEQYF. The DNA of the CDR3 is TGCGCCAGCAGCACCTCCCCAGGGGGTGAGTACGAGCAGTACTTC.

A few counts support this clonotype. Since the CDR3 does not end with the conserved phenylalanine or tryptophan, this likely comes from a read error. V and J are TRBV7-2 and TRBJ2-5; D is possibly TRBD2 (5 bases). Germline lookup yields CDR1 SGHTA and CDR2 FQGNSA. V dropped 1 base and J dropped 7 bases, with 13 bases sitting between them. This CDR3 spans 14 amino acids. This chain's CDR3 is CASSLGTSFGTQYL. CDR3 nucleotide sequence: TGTGCCAGCAGCTTAGGGACTTCCTTCGGGACCCAGTACTTA.

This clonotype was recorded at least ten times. Here the CDR3 DNA reads TGCAGCGTTGAATTCACAGATACGCAGTATTTT. This encodes CSVEFTDTQYF. The rearrangement links TRBV29-1 to TRBJ2-3; D ambiguous. Germline CDR1 reads SQVTM; CDR2 reads ANQGSEA. The ends were cut back, 2 bases at V and 2 bases at J, with 2 bases in the middle. This CDR3 spans 11 amino acids.

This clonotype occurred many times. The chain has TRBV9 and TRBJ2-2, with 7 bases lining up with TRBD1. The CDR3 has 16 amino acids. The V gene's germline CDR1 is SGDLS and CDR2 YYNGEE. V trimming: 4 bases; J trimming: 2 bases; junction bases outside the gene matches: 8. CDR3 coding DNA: TGTGCCAGCAGCAGATCCGGGACAGTTAACACCGGGGAGCTGTTTTTT. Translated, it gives CASSRSGTVNTGELFF.

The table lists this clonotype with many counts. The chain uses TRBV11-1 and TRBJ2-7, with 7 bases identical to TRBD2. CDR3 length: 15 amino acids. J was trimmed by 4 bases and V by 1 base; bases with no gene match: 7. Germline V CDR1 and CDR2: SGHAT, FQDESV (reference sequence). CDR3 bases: TGTGCCAGCAGCTTAGGTTTACTAGCGACATACGAGCAGTACTTC. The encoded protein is CASSLGLLATYEQYF.

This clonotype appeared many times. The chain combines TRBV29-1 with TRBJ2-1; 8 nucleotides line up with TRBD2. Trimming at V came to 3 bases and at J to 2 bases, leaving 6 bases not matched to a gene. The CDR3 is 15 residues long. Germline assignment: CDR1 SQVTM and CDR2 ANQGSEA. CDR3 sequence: CSVDGMRGAYNEQFF. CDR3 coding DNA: TGCAGCGTTGATGGGATGCGGGGGGCCTACAATGAGCAGTTCTTC.

CDR3 protein: CASTPGLADTQYF. The CDR3 DNA is TGTGCCAGCACCCCGGGACTAGCAGATACGCAGTATTTT. V is TRBV6-1 and J is TRBJ2-3; TRBD2 matches 8 bases. The CDR3 covers 13 residues. Trimming at V came to 7 bases and at J to 4 bases, leaving 4 bases not matched to a gene. The germline V gene has CDR1 MNHNS and CDR2 SASEGT.

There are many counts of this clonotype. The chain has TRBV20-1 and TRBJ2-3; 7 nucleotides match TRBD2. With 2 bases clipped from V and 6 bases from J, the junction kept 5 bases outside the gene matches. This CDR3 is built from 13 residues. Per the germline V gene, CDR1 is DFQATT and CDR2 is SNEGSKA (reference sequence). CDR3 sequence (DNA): TGCAGTGCTAGACCTAGCGGACTTGATACGCAGTATTTT. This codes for CSARPSGLDTQYF.

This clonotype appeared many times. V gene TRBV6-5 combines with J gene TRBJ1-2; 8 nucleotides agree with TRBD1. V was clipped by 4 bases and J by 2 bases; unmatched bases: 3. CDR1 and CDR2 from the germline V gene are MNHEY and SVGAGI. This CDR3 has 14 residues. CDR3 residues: CASSSTGANYGYTF. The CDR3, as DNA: TGTGCCAGCAGTTCGACAGGGGCGAACTATGGCTACACCTTC.

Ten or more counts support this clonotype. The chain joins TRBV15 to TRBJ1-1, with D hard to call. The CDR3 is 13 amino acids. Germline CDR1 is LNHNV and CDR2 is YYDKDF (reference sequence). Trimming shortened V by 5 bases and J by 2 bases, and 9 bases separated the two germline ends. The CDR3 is CATSETLNTEAFF. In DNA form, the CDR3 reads TGTGCCACCAGCGAGACACTCAACACTGAAGCTTTCTTT. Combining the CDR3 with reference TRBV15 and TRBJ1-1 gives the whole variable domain DAMVIQNPRYQVTQFGKPVTLSCSQTLNHNVMYWYQQKSSQAPKLLFHYYDKDFNNEADTPDNFQSRRPNTSFCFLDIRSPGLGDTAMYLCATSETLNTEAFFGQGTRLTVV.

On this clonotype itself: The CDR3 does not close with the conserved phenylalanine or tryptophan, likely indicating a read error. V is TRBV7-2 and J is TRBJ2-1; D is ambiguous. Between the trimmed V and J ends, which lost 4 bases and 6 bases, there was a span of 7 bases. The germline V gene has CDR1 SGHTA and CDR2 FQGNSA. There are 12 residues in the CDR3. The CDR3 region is CASSSAPNEQFY. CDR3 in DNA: TGTGCCAGCAGCTCGGCCCCCAATGAGCAGTTCTAC.

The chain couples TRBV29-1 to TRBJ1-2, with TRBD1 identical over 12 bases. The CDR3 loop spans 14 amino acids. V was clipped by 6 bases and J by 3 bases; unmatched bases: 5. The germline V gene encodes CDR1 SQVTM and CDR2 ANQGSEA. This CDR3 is CSVEGQGAYYGYTF. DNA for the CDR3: TGCAGCGTCGAGGGACAGGGGGCGTACTATGGCTACACCTTC.

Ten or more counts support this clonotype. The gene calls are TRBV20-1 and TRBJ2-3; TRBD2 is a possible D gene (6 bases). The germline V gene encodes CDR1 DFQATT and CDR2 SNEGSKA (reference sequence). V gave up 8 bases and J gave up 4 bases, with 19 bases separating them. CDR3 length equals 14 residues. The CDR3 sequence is CSFRSGVRADTQYF. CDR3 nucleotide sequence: TGCAGTTTCCGATCGGGGGTTAGGGCAGATACGCAGTATTTT.

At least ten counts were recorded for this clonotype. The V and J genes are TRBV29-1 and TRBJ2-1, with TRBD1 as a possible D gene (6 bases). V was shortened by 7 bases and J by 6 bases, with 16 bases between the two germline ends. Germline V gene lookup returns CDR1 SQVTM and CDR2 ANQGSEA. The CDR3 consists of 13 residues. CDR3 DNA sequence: TGCAGCGCCGACAGGATACTGGGCAATGAGCAGTTCTTC. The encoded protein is CSADRILGNEQFF.

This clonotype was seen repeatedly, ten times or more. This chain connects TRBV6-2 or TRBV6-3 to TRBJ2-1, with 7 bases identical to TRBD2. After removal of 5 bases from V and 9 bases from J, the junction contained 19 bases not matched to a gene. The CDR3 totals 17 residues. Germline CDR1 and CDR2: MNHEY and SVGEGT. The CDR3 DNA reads TGTGCCAGCAGTCGCCCATCGTGGTCTAGCGGCGTCAGTGAGCAGTTCTTC. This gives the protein CASSRPSWSSGVSEQFF.